This is a list of T cell receptor beta chains from one sample in a study of cytomegalovirus exposure and HLA in healthy donors. Some clones are missing from TCRdb's copy, which holds only in-frame ones; the method was immunoSEQ multiplex PCR. Counted here are approximately 160,000 clones, roughly 80% occurring once; the ten biggest clones make up around 5%. The sequenced sample consisted of PBMCs. All receptors derive from a man aged 18 to 29 in good health and CMV-seronegative. Both conserved end residues are part of each CDR3. The D gene is left open where the match is weak. Clone size is stated in some rows and not others, as once, few, many or a class when expanded.

.	.	17	TRBV9	TRBJ1-3	TGTGCCAGCAGCGTATTTCCAGGATCGTCCTCTGGAAACACCATATATTTT	CASSVFPGSSSGNTIYF
.	.	15	TRBV6-1	TRBJ1-2	TGTGCCAGCAGTCATAGACAGGCCTCTAGCTATGGCTACACCTTC	CASSHRQASSYGYTF
TRBD1	few	17	TRBV7-7	TRBJ2-2	TGTGCTAGCAGCTTAGCAACCGGGGTACAGGGGACCGGGGAGCTGTTTTTT	CASSLATGVQGTGELFF
.	.	13	TRBV4-1	TRBJ2-5	TGCGCCAGCAGTTTCCGAACAGAAGAGACCCAGTACTTC	CASSFRTEETQYF
TRBD1	few	14	TRBV25-1	TRBJ1-1	TGTGCCAGCAGTGAACACAGGGGGGGGACTGAAGCTTTCTTT	CASSEHRGGTEAFF
.	.	14	TRBV28	TRBJ2-3	TGTGCCAGCAGTCCACCCATAACTAGAGATACGCAGTATTTT	CASSPPITRDTQYF
TRBD1	.	13	TRBV30	TRBJ2-5	TGTGCCTGGAACAGGGGGCTCGGGGAGACCCAGTACTTC	CAWNRGLGETQYF
TRBD2	.	19	TRBV18	TRBJ2-1	TGTGCCAGCTCACACATAGGACTCCTAGCGGCTTTTCACGGCAATGAGCAGTTCTTC	CASSHIGLLAAFHGNEQFF
.	.	15	TRBV7-9	TRBJ1-4	TGTGCCAGCAGCTTAGCGCGGGCCCTAAGTGAAAAACTGTTTTTT	CASSLARALSEKLFF
.	.	12	TRBV30	TRBJ2-2	TGTGCTCTTGGAGAGAACACCGGGGAGCTGTTTTTT	CALGENTGELFF
.	once	15	TRBV5-8	TRBJ1-1	TGTGCCAGCAGCAACAGGGTCTTTGGGAACACTGAAGCTTTCTTT	CASSNRVFGNTEAFF
TRBD1	.	13	TRBV19	TRBJ1-2	TGTGCCAGTAGTATGGGACAGGAACTAGGCTACACCTTC	CASSMGQELGYTF
.	.	13	TRBV28	TRBJ1-2	TGTGCCAGCAGCCCCTCGGGAGGGAGCGGCTACACCTTC	CASSPSGGSGYTF
.	.	15	TRBV2	TRBJ1-2	TGTGCCAGCAGTGAAATAGTAGGGGCTGTCTATGGCTACACCTTC	CASSEIVGAVYGYTF
.	once	12	TRBV6-5	TRBJ1-2	TGTGCCAGCGCCTGGCTGCCGGGGGGCTACACCTTC	CASAWLPGGYTF
.	.	12	TRBV5-4	TRBJ2-5	TGTGCCAGCAGCAGAGCGGGAGAGACCCAGTACTTC	CASSRAGETQYF
TRBD1	once	15	TRBV28	TRBJ2-7	TGTGCCAGCAGTTTATCCGGGACAGGGTTCTACGAGCAGTACTTC	CASSLSGTGFYEQYF
.	.	14	TRBV7-2	TRBJ1-5	TGTGCCAGCAGCCGTTGGGGCATACATCAGCCCCAGCATTTT	CASSRWGIHQPQHF
.	few	14	TRBV4-1	TRBJ1-1	TGCGCCAGCAGCTCGGCGGGGCTGAACACTGAAGCTTTCTTT	CASSSAGLNTEAFF
.	.	15	TRBV28	TRBJ2-2	TGTGCCAGCAGCCTACGGACAGTACTAACCGGGGAGCTGTTTTTT	CASSLRTVLTGELFF
.	.	15	TRBV7-2	TRBJ2-1	TGTGCCAGCAGCTTAGGACTGGCCTCCTACAATGAGCAGTTCTTC	CASSLGLASYNEQFF
.	once	13	TRBV5-6	TRBJ2-7	TGTGCCAGCAACACCAGGGGCTCCTACGAGCAGTACTTC	CASNTRGSYEQYF
TRBD1	.	14	TRBV7-9	TRBJ1-1	TGTGCCAGCAGCCTGGGACAGATGAACACTGAAGCTTTCTTT	CASSLGQMNTEAFF
TRBD2	.	15	TRBV2	TRBJ2-3	TGTGCCAGCAGGTGGGCGGGGGGATTCACAGATACGCAGTATTTT	CASRWAGGFTDTQYF